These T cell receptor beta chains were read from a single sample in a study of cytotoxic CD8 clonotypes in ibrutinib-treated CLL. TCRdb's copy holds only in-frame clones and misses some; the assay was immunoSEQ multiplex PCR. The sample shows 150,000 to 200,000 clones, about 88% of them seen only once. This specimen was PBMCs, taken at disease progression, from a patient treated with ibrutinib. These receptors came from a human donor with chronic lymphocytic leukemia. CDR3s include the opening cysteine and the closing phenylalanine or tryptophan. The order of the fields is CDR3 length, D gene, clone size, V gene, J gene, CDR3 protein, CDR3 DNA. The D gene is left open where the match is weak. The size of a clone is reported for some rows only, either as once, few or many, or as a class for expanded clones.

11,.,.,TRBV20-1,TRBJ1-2,CSARRGRGYTF,TGCAGTGCTAGGCGGGGAAGGGGCTACACCTTC
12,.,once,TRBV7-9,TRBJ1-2,CASSLAGGGYTF,TGTGCCAGCAGCTTAGCGGGGGGCGGCTACACCTTC
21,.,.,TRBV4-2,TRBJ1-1,CASSQDILGTPGAVMNTEAFF,TGTGCCAGCAGCCAAGATATCCTGGGGACTCCGGGGGCAGTCATGAACACTGAAGCTTTCTTT
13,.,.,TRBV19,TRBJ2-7,CASSLGQGLEQYF,TGTGCCAGTAGTCTGGGGCAGGGTCTCGAGCAGTACTTC
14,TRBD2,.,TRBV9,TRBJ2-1,CASSPWGGSNEQFF,TGTGCCAGCAGCCCCTGGGGGGGTTCCAATGAGCAGTTCTTC
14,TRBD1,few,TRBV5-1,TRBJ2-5,CASSATGGAETQYF,TGCGCCAGCAGCGCAACAGGGGGCGCAGAGACCCAGTACTTC
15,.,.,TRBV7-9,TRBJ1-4,CASSPTGLYGEKLFF,TGTGCCAGCAGCCCCACGGGACTCTACGGGGAAAAACTGTTTTTT
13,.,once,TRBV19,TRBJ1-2,CASSSDQGRGYTF,TGTGCCAGTAGTTCCGACCAGGGTCGCGGCTACACCTTC
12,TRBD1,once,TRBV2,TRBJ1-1,CASSVQGAEAFF,TGTGCCAGCAGTGTCCAGGGGGCAGAGGCTTTCTTT
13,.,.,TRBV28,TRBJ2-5,CATRPPSAETQYF,TGTGCCACCCGCCCCCCTAGCGCCGAGACCCAGTACTTC
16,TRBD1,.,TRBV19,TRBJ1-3,CASSIGGQGTGNTIYF,TGTGCCAGTAGTATAGGCGGACAGGGCACGGGAAACACCATATATTTT
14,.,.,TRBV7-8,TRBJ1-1,CASSYGGANTEAFF,TGTGCCAGCAGCTACGGGGGGGCGAACACTGAAGCTTTCTTT
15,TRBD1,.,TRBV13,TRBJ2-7,CASSLMGTGYYEQYF,TGTGCCAGCAGCTTAATGGGGACAGGGTACTACGAGCAGTACTTC
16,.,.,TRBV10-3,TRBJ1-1,CAISESGRAKNTEAFF,TGTGCCATCAGTGAGTCGGGCAGGGCAAAAAACACTGAAGCTTTCTTT
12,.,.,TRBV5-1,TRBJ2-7,CASSLVWGEQYF,TGCGCCAGCAGCTTGGTTTGGGGCGAGCAGTACTTC
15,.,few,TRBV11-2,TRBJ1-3,CASSLGGGTGNTIYF,TGTGCCAGCAGCTTAGGGGGTGGGACTGGAAACACCATATATTTT
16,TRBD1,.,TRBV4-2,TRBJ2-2,CASSPPGQGNTGELFF,TGTGCCAGCAGCCCCCCGGGACAGGGTAATACCGGGGAGCTGTTTTTT
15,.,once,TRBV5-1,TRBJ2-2,CASGTDYSNTGELFF,TGCGCCAGCGGAACGGACTATTCTAACACCGGGGAGCTGTTTTTT
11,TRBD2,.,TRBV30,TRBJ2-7,CAWGRGNEQYF,TGTGCCTGGGGGCGGGGGAACGAGCAGTACTTC
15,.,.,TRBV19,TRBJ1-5,CASSIDRTNNQPQHF,TGTGCCAGTAGTATTGACCGGACCAACAATCAGCCCCAGCATTTT
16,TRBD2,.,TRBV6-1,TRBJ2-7,CASSEEASGSGGEQYF,TGTGCCAGCAGTGAAGAAGCGAGCGGGAGCGGGGGTGAGCAGTACTTC
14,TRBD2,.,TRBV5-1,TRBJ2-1,CASSRGSSYNEQFF,TGCGCCAGCAGCCGCGGGAGTTCATACAATGAGCAGTTCTTC
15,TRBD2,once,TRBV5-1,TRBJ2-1,CASSREGENYNEQFF,TGCGCCAGCAGCCGGGAGGGGGAGAACTACAATGAGCAGTTCTTC
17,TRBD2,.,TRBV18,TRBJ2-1,CASSSGTSGLGADEQFF,TGTGCCAGCTCGTCCGGGACTAGCGGCCTCGGAGCGGATGAGCAGTTCTTC
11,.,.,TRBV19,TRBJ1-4,CASGGLEKLFF,TGTGCCAGCGGAGGGTTGGAAAAACTGTTTTTT
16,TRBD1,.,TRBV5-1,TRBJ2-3,CASSWAQGAGTDTQYF,TGCGCCAGCAGCTGGGCCCAGGGGGCGGGTACAGATACGCAGTATTTT
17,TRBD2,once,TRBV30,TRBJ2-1,CAWSTFLAGRAYNEQFF,TGTGCCTGGAGTACCTTTCTCGCGGGGAGGGCCTATAATGAGCAGTTCTTC
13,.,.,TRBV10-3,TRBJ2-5,CAISLATQETQYF,TGTGCCATCAGTCTAGCGACTCAAGAGACCCAGTACTTC
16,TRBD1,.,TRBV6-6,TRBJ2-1,CASREGQGRINNEQFF,TGTGCCAGCAGAGAGGGACAGGGGAGAATTAACAATGAGCAGTTCTTC
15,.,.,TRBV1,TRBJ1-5,CTSSLTRTGGQPQHF,TGCACCAGCAGCCTGACGCGGACAGGGGGTCAGCCCCAGCATTTT
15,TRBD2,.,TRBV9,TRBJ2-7,CASSVGLAEYYEQYF,TGTGCCAGCAGCGTAGGACTAGCTGAATACTACGAGCAGTACTTC
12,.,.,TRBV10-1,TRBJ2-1,CASSDLYNEQFF,TGCGCCAGCAGTGACTTATACAATGAGCAGTTCTTC
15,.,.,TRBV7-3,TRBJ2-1,CASSPAGGPLSEQFF,TGTGCCAGCAGCCCAGCAGGCGGTCCGTTATCTGAGCAGTTCTTC
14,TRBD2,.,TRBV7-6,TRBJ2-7,CASSFDRREDQQYF,TGTGCCAGCAGCTTTGATAGGCGGGAGGATCAGCAGTACTTC
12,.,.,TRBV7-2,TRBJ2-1,CASSSTRGEQFF,TGTGCCAGCAGCTCGACACGGGGGGAGCAGTTCTTC
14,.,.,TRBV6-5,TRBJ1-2,CASSYGTPLNGYTF,TGTGCCAGCAGTTACGGGACACCACTCAATGGCTACACCTTC
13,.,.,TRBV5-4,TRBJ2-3,CASSLWGPDTQYF,TGTGCCAGCAGCTTGTGGGGTCCAGATACGCAGTATTTT
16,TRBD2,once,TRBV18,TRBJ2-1,CASSPRGTSSYNEQFF,TGTGCCAGCTCACCACGAGGGACTAGCTCCTACAATGAGCAGTTCTTC
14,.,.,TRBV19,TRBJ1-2,CASSTLDKNYGYTF,TGTGCCAGTAGTACCCTGGACAAGAACTATGGCTACACCTTC
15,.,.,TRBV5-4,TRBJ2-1,CASGSAGMGHNEQFF,TGTGCCAGCGGGTCCGCGGGGATGGGACACAATGAGCAGTTCTTC
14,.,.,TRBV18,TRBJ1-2,CASSHPDSFYGYTF,TGTGCCAGCTCCCATCCTGACAGTTTCTATGGCTACACCTTC
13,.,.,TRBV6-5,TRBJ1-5,CASGTGFNQPQHF,TGTGCCAGCGGAACAGGGTTCAATCAGCCCCAGCATTTT